The next 25 T cell receptor beta chains were all read from a single sample in a study of tumour-infiltrating T cells in Burkitt lymphoma. Generated by immunoSEQ multiplex PCR, the TCRdb table keeps only in-frame clones and is missing some. Among thousands of clones listed, about 88% were seen once. Sequences were obtained from tumor tissue. The receptors shown here come from a human donor with diffuse large B-cell lymphoma.

The V call is TRBV28, the J call TRBJ1-5, with TRBD1 identical over 10 bases. Germline V CDR1 and CDR2: MDHEN, SYDVKM. V was pared by 7 bases and J by 7 bases, with 16 bases of the junction left unmatched. This CDR3 has 17 amino acids. DNA for the CDR3: TGTGCCAGCATCGGGTGGGACAGGGGCCCGGACTGGCAGCCCCAGCATTTT. Translated, it gives CASIGWDRGPDWQPQHF.

The chain couples TRBV7-2 to TRBJ1-1, with unresolved D. V was trimmed by 0 bases and J by 6 bases, leaving 2 bases between them. This CDR3 is 11 amino acids long. Per germline, CDR1 SGHTA and CDR2 FQGNSA. CDR3: CASSLAAEAFF. CDR3 bases: TGTGCCAGCAGCTTAGCGGCTGAAGCTTTCTTT.

This rearrangement joins TRBV15 to TRBJ2-2; D could derive from TRBD1 or TRBD2 (5 bases each). The length of the CDR3 is 16 residues. The V end lost 3 bases, the J end lost 1 base, and 12 bases lay between the germline ends. Germline V gene data show CDR1 as LNHNV and CDR2 as YYDKDF (reference sequence). CDR3 residues: CATSRPGTVNTGELFF. CDR3 nucleotides: TGTGCCACCAGCAGGCCGGGGACGGTGAACACCGGGGAGCTGTTTTTT.

The genes are TRBV9 and TRBJ1-4, with D unclear. CDR3 size: 15 residues. V gave up 4 bases and J gave up 0 bases, with 10 bases separating them. Germline-derived CDR1 and CDR2 are SGDLS and YYNGEE. The CDR3 region is CASSTHYSTNEKLFF. The CDR3 DNA reads as TGTGCCAGCAGCACTCACTACTCAACTAATGAAAAACTGTTTTTT.

This chain links TRBV19 with TRBJ2-3; 7 nucleotides align to TRBD2. CDR3 size: 14 residues. The junction had 5 bases not matched to a gene; V was cut back by 5 bases and J by 3 bases. Germline values: CDR1 LNHDA, CDR2 SQIVND (reference sequence). The CDR3 protein is CASSPAGATDTQYF. The DNA of the CDR3 is TGTGCCAGTAGTCCGGCGGGAGCGACAGATACGCAGTATTTT.

This chain connects TRBV5-5 to TRBJ2-3; tentative D call: TRBD2 (6 bases). V was trimmed by 0 bases and J by 1 base, leaving 9 bases between them. This CDR3 contains 15 residues. Germline CDR1 reads SGHKS; CDR2 reads YYEKEE (reference sequence). CDR3 in amino acids: CASSLVPSGTDTQYF. CDR3 coding DNA: TGTGCCAGCAGCTTGGTCCCTAGCGGCACAGATACGCAGTATTTT.

The chain is built from TRBV11-2 and TRBJ2-1, with no clear D. Trimming pared 1 base from V and 7 bases from J, leaving 5 bases between. Germline V gene sequence: CDR1 SGHAT, CDR2 FQNNGV. This CDR3 region has 12 residues. The CDR3 is CASSLGSNEQFF. CDR3 sequence (DNA): TGTGCCAGCAGCTTAGGGAGTAATGAGCAGTTCTTC.

The rearrangement joins TRBV1 to TRBJ1-1. TRBV1 is tagged as a pseudogene. The CDR3 loop spans 13 amino acids. The CDR3 spells CTSSQCGLTEAFF. The CDR3 DNA is TGCACCAGCAGCCAATGCGGGCTCACTGAAGCTTTCTTT.

The chain joins TRBV9 to TRBJ2-7; D gene uncertain. The CDR3 totals 12 residues. Germline CDR1 is SGDLS and CDR2 is YYNGEE. V shed 0 bases and J shed 10 bases, with 11 bases lying between them. The DNA of the CDR3 is TGTGCCAGCAGCGTAGCGGGCGGCAAACAGTACTTC. This gives the protein CASSVAGGKQYF.

This sequence joins TRBV5-1 and TRBJ2-3, with 14 nucleotides matching TRBD2. The germline CDR1 and CDR2 sequences are SGHRS and YFSETQ. CDR3 length: 18 amino acids. The J segment lost 0 bases and the V segment lost 0 bases, leaving 3 bases of the junction unmatched. CDR3 nucleotides: TGCGCCAGCAGCTTGGGACTAGCGGGAGGGCCGAGCACAGATACGCAGTATTTT. Amino acids: CASSLGLAGGPSTDTQYF.

This clone has only one observation. V is TRBV11-3 and J is TRBJ2-7; D possibly corresponds to TRBD1 (6 bases). Trimming took 5 bases from V and 2 from J, leaving 16 bases between them. Germline V CDR1 and CDR2: SGHNT, YENEEA. There are 15 residues in the CDR3. The CDR3: CASSRSGDVAYEQYF. CDR3 nucleotide sequence: TGTGCCAGCAGCCGCTCAGGGGACGTCGCCTACGAGCAGTACTTC.

The V gene is TRBV5-4, the J gene TRBJ1-1; D remains ambiguous. The CDR3 extends over 14 amino acids. Germline V gives CDR1 SGHNT, CDR2 YYREEE (reference sequence). Trimming left V 6 bases short and J 1 base short, with 13 bases between. CDR3 in amino acids: CASNLGSQNTEAFF. In DNA form, the CDR3 reads TGTGCCAGCAACCTCGGGTCGCAGAACACTGAAGCTTTCTTT.

The rearrangement joins TRBV5-4 to TRBJ2-3; TRBD1 matches 7 bases. This CDR3 region has 14 residues. Germline CDR1 is SGHNT and CDR2 is YYREEE (reference sequence). V lost 0 bases and J lost 5; bases outside the gene matches: 3. CDR3 coding DNA: TGTGCCAGCAGCTTGGAGGGGGCTAGAGATACGCAGTATTTT. Its protein is CASSLEGARDTQYF.

V usage is TRBV19 and J usage is TRBJ2-3; TRBD2 aligns across 10 bases. Per germline, CDR1 LNHDA and CDR2 SQIVND (reference sequence). The CDR3 runs to 14 residues. The ends lost 8 bases at V and 8 bases at J; junction bases unmatched: 10. CDR3 DNA sequence: TGTGCCAGTCTCGCTAGCGGGAGTGGGGGTACGCAGTATTTT. It translates to CASLASGSGGTQYF.

The J gene is TRBJ2-3, the V gene TRBV4-3; no clear D. CDR3 length: 15 amino acids. From germline, CDR1 is LGHNA and CDR2 YSLEER. The V and J ends lost 1 base and 6 bases respectively, with 14 bases between them. CDR3 loop: CASSQVYDPSDTQYF. In DNA form, the CDR3 reads TGCGCCAGCAGCCAAGTCTACGACCCGTCGGATACGCAGTATTTT.

This chain connects TRBV7-8 to TRBJ2-2, with 13 bases matching TRBD2. V lost 5 bases, J lost 6 bases, and 6 bases stayed unmatched. From germline, CDR1 is SGHVS and CDR2 FQNEAQ. The CDR3 sequence is 16 residues long. CDR3 nucleotide sequence: TGTGCCAGCAGCAGCACTAGCGGGAGGGGGCCCGGGGAGCTGTTTTTT. This gives the protein CASSSTSGRGPGELFF. Based on the CDR3 plus reference TRBV7-8 and TRBJ2-2, the full variable domain is GAGVSQSPRYKVAKRGQDVALRCDPISGHVSLFWYQQALGQGPEFLTYFQNEAQLDKSGLPSDRFFAERPEGSVSTLKIQRTQQEDSAVYLCASSSTSGRGPGELFFGEGSRLTVL.

CDR3: CASSLVGNQPQHF. For the CDR3, the DNA is TGTGCCAGCAGCTTGGTGGGAAATCAGCCCCAGCATTTT. The rearrangement uses TRBV5-6 and TRBJ1-5; D is uncertain. The germline V and J ends were trimmed by 0 bases and 4 bases, with 5 bases remaining between them. The germline V gene encodes CDR1 SGHDT and CDR2 YYEEEE. The CDR3 is 13 residues long.

V gene TRBV5-5 combines with J gene TRBJ2-1, with D perhaps assigned TRBD1 or TRBD2 (5 bases each). Looked up from germline, CDR1 is SGHKS and CDR2 is YYEKEE (reference sequence). This CDR3 is built from 15 residues. V was shortened by 4 bases and J by 7 bases, with 18 bases between the two germline ends. The CDR3 DNA reads as TGTGCCAGCAGCCCCGGGACCCAAGCGCCGAATGAGCAGTTCTTC. Its protein product is CASSPGTQAPNEQFF.

V and J are TRBV5-6 and TRBJ2-7; D unresolved. Germline V gene sequence: CDR1 SGHDT, CDR2 YYEEEE. V dropped 2 bases and J dropped 0 bases, with 9 bases sitting between them. The CDR3 loop spans 14 amino acids. The CDR3 protein is CASSFQVSSYEQYF. The CDR3 DNA is TGTGCCAGCAGCTTCCAGGTTAGCTCCTACGAGCAGTACTTC.

The CDR3 coding sequence is TGTGCCAGCAGTGAACTACCCCCGGCAGGGGTGAACACCGGGGAGCTGTTTTTT. Amino acid sequence: CASSELPPAGVNTGELFF. This chain uses TRBV2 with TRBJ2-2; a possible D gene is TRBD1 (6 bases). The V end was cut by 2 bases, the J end by 1 base, with 17 bases between. Germline V gene lookup returns CDR1 SNHLY and CDR2 FYNNEI. CDR3 length equals 18 residues.

This sequence joins TRBV6-5 and TRBJ2-1, with 7 bases that match TRBD2. Per the germline V gene, CDR1 is MNHEY and CDR2 is SVGAGI. This CDR3 has 13 residues. With 0 bases clipped from V and 10 bases from J, the junction kept 3 bases outside the gene matches. CDR3 loop: CASSYSGEGEQFF. CDR3 nucleotide sequence: TGTGCCAGCAGTTACTCCGGGGAGGGAGAGCAGTTCTTC.

The rearrangement links TRBV28 to TRBJ1-5; no firm D call. Germline values: CDR1 MDHEN, CDR2 SYDVKM. Trimming took off 2 bases at V and 7 bases at J, with 6 bases between the two ends. CDR3 size: 12 residues. The CDR3 spells CASSLSGQPQHF. Here the CDR3 DNA reads TGTGCCAGCAGTTTAAGCGGGCAGCCCCAGCATTTT.

The CDR3 reads CASSKGGVPYEQYF. CDR3 sequence (DNA): TGTGCCAGCAGCAAAGGCGGGGTCCCCTACGAGCAGTACTTC. J is TRBJ2-7 and V is TRBV21-1; the listed D gene, TRBD2, was not tested against the DNA. TRBV21-1 is a pseudogene locus. CDR3 length: 14 residues.

This chain connects TRBV21-1 to TRBJ2-7; the table calls TRBD1, which could not be checked here. TRBV21-1 is a recognized pseudogene. The CDR3 length is 15 residues. CDR3 residues: CASSNGAKGPYEQYF. The CDR3 DNA follows: TGTGCCAGCAGCAATGGGGCCAAAGGCCCCTACGAGCAGTACTTC.

The chain joins TRBV11-3 to TRBJ1-1; perhaps TRBD1 as D (6 bases). With 5 bases removed from V and 9 bases from J, the gap between germline ends came to 10 bases. Germline CDR1 is SGHNT and CDR2 is YENEEA. There are 11 residues in the CDR3. The CDR3 protein is CASSAGAQAFF. CDR3 nucleotides: TGTGCCAGCAGCGCAGGGGCGCAAGCTTTCTTT.